The next 22 T cell receptor beta chains were all read from a single sample in a study of blood T cells in healthy people across ages. A second roughly 7 to 12 cycle PCR used barcoded and J-beta primers. MiXCR, applied by TCRdb to the 5' RACE reads, yields one record per CDR3 protein. There are roughly 800,000 distinct CDR3 sequences in the sample; around 24% occur only once, and around 3% lies in the top ten. This same sample was also taken into another study, of T cells of mothers and their children.

Sequenced: blood. The source of these receptors is a boy between 5 and 17 years old in good health.

This sequence joins TRBV4-3 and TRBJ1-1; D unresolved. This CDR3 is built from 13 residues. Trimming stripped 0 bases from V and 2 bases from J, with 4 bases between. CDR1 is LGHNA, CDR2 YSLEER, per germline. CDR3 sequence: CASSQETNTEAFF. The CDR3 region has the DNA TGCGCCAGCAGCCAAGAAACCAACACTGAAGCTTTCTTT.

The J gene is TRBJ2-7, the V gene TRBV6-5, with a possible D match to TRBD1 (5 bases). V gave up 5 bases and J gave up 8 bases, with 16 bases separating them. The CDR3 is 13 amino acids. Germline V gene lookup returns CDR1 MNHEY and CDR2 SVGAGI. The CDR3 region is CASSLLTDPKQYF. The DNA of the CDR3 is TGTGCCAGCAGTCTTCTGACAGATCCGAAGCAGTACTTC.

On this clonotype: The junction departs from the called germline gene at one end, perhaps through a read error. This chain links TRBV5-6 with TRBJ2-7; D possibly matches TRBD1 or TRBD2 (7 bases each). Germline V gene sequence: CDR1 SGHDT, CDR2 YYEEEE. The CDR3 is 13 residues long. DNA for the CDR3: TGTGCCAGCAGCTTGGTCTCCCGACAGGGAGGGCTCTTC. Its translation: CASSLVSRQGGLF.

This clonotype was found a few times. This chain joins TRBV10-3 and TRBJ2-3, with a tentative D call TRBD1 (5 bases). Trimming took 4 bases from V and 4 from J, leaving 12 bases between them. This CDR3 contains 14 residues. Germline CDR1 and CDR2: ENHRY and SYGVKD. The CDR3 loop reads CAISVAGSADTQYF. The DNA of the CDR3 is TGTGCCATCAGTGTGGCAGGGTCGGCAGATACGCAGTATTTT.

This clonotype has a handful of counts. The chain uses TRBV20-1 and TRBJ2-3; TRBD1 matches 11 bases. V trimming: 4 bases; J trimming: 6 bases; junction bases outside the gene matches: 6. CDR1 DFQATT and CDR2 SNEGSKA come from the germline V gene (reference sequence). The CDR3 covers 14 residues. As DNA, the CDR3 is TGCAGTGCTAAACGGGGGACAGGGGGGGATACGCAGTATTTT. Protein: CSAKRGTGGDTQYF.

This chain connects TRBV6-1 to TRBJ2-7; 7 bases map to TRBD1. Germline values: CDR1 MNHNS, CDR2 SASEGT. The length of the CDR3 is 15 residues. Unmatched junction bases numbered 5, after V lost 3 bases and J lost 0 bases. Here the CDR3 reads CASSEVAGGSYEQYF. CDR3 bases: TGTGCCAGCAGTGAGGTGGCAGGGGGCTCCTACGAGCAGTACTTC.

The rearrangement joins TRBV20-1 to TRBJ2-6; D unclear. Trimming stripped 1 base from V and 1 base from J, with 5 bases between. Looked up from germline, CDR1 is DFQATT and CDR2 is SNEGSKA (reference sequence). The CDR3 length is 14 residues. The CDR3 reads CSARGESGANVLTF. CDR3 DNA sequence: TGCAGTGCTAGAGGGGAATCTGGGGCCAACGTCCTGACTTTC.

The genes are TRBV20-1 and TRBJ2-3; D perhaps matches TRBD1 (5 bases). The germline CDR1 and CDR2 sequences are DFQATT and SNEGSKA (reference sequence). Trimming removed 1 base from V and 4 bases from J, with 6 bases in between. CDR3 length: 12 residues. The CDR3 DNA reads as TGCAGTGCTAGAGGGGGCGCAGATACGCAGTATTTT. It yields the protein CSARGGADTQYF.

V and J are TRBV5-1 and TRBJ1-2, with 7 bases lining up with TRBD1. Germline V lookup: CDR1 SGHRS, CDR2 YFSETQ. This CDR3 region has 16 residues. Losses at the gene ends were 0 bases for V and 3 bases for J; bases not matched to a gene: 8. The DNA of the CDR3 is TGCGCCAGCAGCTTGGAGACAGGGAGACCCTACTATGGCTACACCTTC. This translates into CASSLETGRPYYGYTF.

The chain recombines TRBV7-3 with TRBJ2-5; no definite D call. TRBJ2-7 explains the end of the DNA better; the J call may be wrong. Germline values: CDR1 SGHTA, CDR2 FQGTGA. There are 14 residues in the CDR3. The CDR3 DNA is TGTGCCAGCAGCTTAGCACCGGGCTCCGGCGAGCAGTACTTC. This gives the protein CASSLAPGSGEQYF.

The V call is TRBV3-1, the J call TRBJ2-1; D possibly corresponds to TRBD1 (6 bases). CDR1 and CDR2 from the germline V gene are LGHDT and YNNKEL (reference sequence). The CDR3 has 16 residues. Trimming removed 0 bases at V and 5 bases at J, with 14 bases between. The CDR3 loop reads CASSQDAAGVHNEQFF. DNA of the CDR3: TGTGCCAGCAGCCAAGATGCGGCAGGGGTTCACAATGAGCAGTTCTTC.

CDR3 loop: CASSSTGANTEAFF. The CDR3 region has the DNA TGCGCCAGCAGCTCGACAGGGGCAAACACTGAAGCTTTCTTT. This chain joins TRBV5-1 and TRBJ1-1, with 8 bases fitting TRBD1. V lost 3 bases and J lost 2; bases outside the gene matches: 3. The CDR3 runs to 14 residues. CDR1 is SGHRS, CDR2 YFSETQ, per germline.

This clonotype was seen more than once but under ten times. The V gene is TRBV20-1, the J gene TRBJ2-5; TRBD2 aligns across 10 bases. V dropped 0 bases and J dropped 4; count of bases not matched to a gene: 8. The germline gives CDR1 DFQATT, CDR2 SNEGSKA (reference sequence). The length of the CDR3 is 16 residues. CDR3 residues: CSARDLKRGGRETQYF. In DNA, the CDR3 is TGCAGTGCTAGAGATCTCAAGCGGGGGGGCAGAGAGACCCAGTACTTC.

V usage is TRBV7-2 and J usage is TRBJ2-5, with D possibly being TRBD1 (5 bases). The length of the CDR3 is 15 residues. The ends were cut back, 4 bases at V and 0 bases at J, with 12 bases in the middle. Germline V gives CDR1 SGHTA, CDR2 FQGNSA. CDR3 DNA sequence: TGTGCCAGCAGCTCATCAGGGTTCTACCAAGAGACCCAGTACTTC. Its protein product is CASSSSGFYQETQYF.

This chain connects TRBV20-1 to TRBJ2-4, with TRBD1 identical over 7 bases. CDR1 and CDR2 (germline): DFQATT, SNEGSKA (reference sequence). The CDR3 contains 14 residues. V shed 6 bases, J shed 1 base, and the junction held 6 bases outside the gene matches. The CDR3 DNA reads TGCAGTGCCCGGACAGGTATCGCCAAAAACATTCAGTACTTC. Translation gives CSARTGIAKNIQYF.

V is TRBV7-9 and J is TRBJ1-4; D is perhaps TRBD1 (6 bases). V gave up 5 bases and J gave up 0 bases, with 10 bases separating them. CDR1 SEHNR and CDR2 FQNEAQ come from the germline V gene (reference sequence). The CDR3 is 15 amino acids. The CDR3 nucleotides are TGTGCCAGCAGCCGGGGGCTTGCAACTAATGAAAAACTGTTTTTT. As protein: CASSRGLATNEKLFF.

V gene TRBV5-1 combines with J gene TRBJ2-5; TRBD1 might be the D (5 bases). The J call is in doubt because the DNA end fits TRBJ2-1 better. Germline CDR1 reads SGHRS; CDR2 reads YFSETQ. This CDR3 contains 16 residues. CDR3 in DNA: TGCGCCAGCAGCATGGCCCGACAGTCCTTACGCAATGAGCAGTTCTTC. Translating gives CASSMARQSLRNEQFF.

The chain is built from TRBV7-9 and TRBJ2-4, with D tentatively TRBD1 or TRBD2 (6 bases each). The germline V and J ends were trimmed by 0 bases and 0 bases, with 21 bases remaining between them. The CDR3 extends over 20 amino acids. Germline V gene data show CDR1 as SEHNR and CDR2 as FQNEAQ (reference sequence). CDR3 nucleotide sequence: TGTGCCAGCAGCTTAGCGAGGGGGGATTTGACACTTCTAGCCAAAAACATTCAGTACTTC. This translates into CASSLARGDLTLLAKNIQYF.

In its sample, this clonotype was seen a few times. The CDR3 carries no conserved terminal phenylalanine or tryptophan, so it likely arises from a read error. J is TRBJ1-1 and V is TRBV29-1, with TRBD1 matching 9 bases. This CDR3 has 15 residues. J lost 0 bases, V lost 4 bases, and 6 bases had no gene match. Germline V gene data show CDR1 as SQVTM and CDR2 as ANQGSEA. The chain's CDR3 is CSVAGQGGVNTEAFS. The CDR3 DNA sequence: TGCAGCGTTGCGGGACAGGGAGGGGTGAACACTGAAGCTTTCTCT.

This clonotype was found a few times. V and J are TRBV27 and TRBJ1-1, with D possibly being TRBD1 (5 bases). Germline CDR1 and CDR2: MNHEY and SMNVEV (reference sequence). This CDR3 spans 11 amino acids. The V end lost 5 bases, the J end lost 10 bases, and 11 bases lay between the germline ends. The CDR3: CASSMGRRAFF. CDR3 DNA: TGTGCCAGCAGTATGGGACGGCGAGCTTTCTTT.

The CDR3 nucleotides are TGCAGTGCTAGAACCGGGACAGGGGCTCTTAACACTGAAGCTTTCTTT. Translating gives CSARTGTGALNTEAFF. This chain connects TRBV20-1 to TRBJ1-1, with 10 bases matching TRBD1. This CDR3 spans 16 amino acids. Germline loops: CDR1 DFQATT, CDR2 SNEGSKA (reference sequence). V lost 2 bases and J lost 2; bases outside the gene matches: 8.

This clonotype came up a few times. The chain links TRBV7-6 to TRBJ1-5; D is uncertain. With 5 bases removed from V and 5 bases from J, the gap between germline ends came to 10 bases. The germline CDR1 and CDR2 sequences are SGHVS and FNYEAQ. The CDR3 covers 13 residues. The CDR3 protein is CASSNRLDQPQHF. DNA of the CDR3: TGTGCCAGCAGCAACCGGCTGGATCAGCCCCAGCATTTT.